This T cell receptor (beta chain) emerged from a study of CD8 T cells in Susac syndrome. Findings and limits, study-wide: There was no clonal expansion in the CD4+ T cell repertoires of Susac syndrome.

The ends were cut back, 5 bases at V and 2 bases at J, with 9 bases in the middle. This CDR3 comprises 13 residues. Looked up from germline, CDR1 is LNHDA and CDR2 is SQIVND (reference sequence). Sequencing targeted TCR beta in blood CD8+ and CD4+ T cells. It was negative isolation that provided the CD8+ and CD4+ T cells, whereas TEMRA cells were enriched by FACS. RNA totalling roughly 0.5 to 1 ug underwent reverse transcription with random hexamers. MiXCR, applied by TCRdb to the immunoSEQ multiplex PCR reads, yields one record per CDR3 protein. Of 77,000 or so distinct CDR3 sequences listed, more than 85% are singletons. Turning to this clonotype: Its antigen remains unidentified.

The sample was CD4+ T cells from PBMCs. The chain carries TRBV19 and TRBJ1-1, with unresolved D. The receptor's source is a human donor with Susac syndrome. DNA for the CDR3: TGTGCCAGTAGTGCAGCGGTAAACACTGAAGCTTTCTTT. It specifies CASSAAVNTEAFF.